The 19 T cell receptor beta chains reported below all come from one sample, sequenced in a study of blood T cell repertoires in COVID-19. The assay was immunoSEQ multiplex PCR, and TCRdb's table has in-frame clones only and misses some. The sample has 100,000 to 150,000 clones, around 90% seen once. The sample taken for sequencing was peripheral blood. The receptors were gathered from a woman aged 50 to 65 with active or convalescent COVID-19.

The rearrangement links TRBV6-5 to TRBJ2-1; 9 bases match TRBD1. Trimming took 6 bases from V and 7 from J; bases not matched to a gene: 7. This CDR3 has 14 amino acids. Germline assignment: CDR1 MNHEY and CDR2 SVGAGI. The CDR3 is CASRQTGGGNEQFF. The CDR3 DNA reads as TGTGCCAGCAGGCAGACAGGGGGTGGGAATGAGCAGTTCTTC.

The chain has TRBV3-1 (or the pseudogene TRBV3-2) and TRBJ1-4, with 8 positions matching TRBD1. V shed 3 bases, J shed 14 bases, and the junction held 5 bases outside the gene matches. This CDR3 is built from 12 residues. Germline values: CDR1 LGHDT, CDR2 YNNKEL (reference sequence). The DNA of the CDR3 is TGTGCCAGCAGCCACGAGGGACAGGTTCTGTTTTTT. It is translated as CASSHEGQVLFF.

The chain is built from TRBV7-2 and TRBJ1-2; 7 nucleotides match TRBD1. CDR1 and CDR2 (germline): SGHTA, FQGNSA. This CDR3 region has 14 residues. V shed 5 bases and J 8 bases; nucleotides not matched to a gene: 11. In nucleotides, the CDR3 is TGTGCCAGCAGCACCCAGGGGGTCGTAGGAGGCTACACCTTC. It specifies CASSTQGVVGGYTF.

The chain has TRBV6-1 and TRBJ1-3; 7 bases align to TRBD1. Per germline, CDR1 MNHNS and CDR2 SASEGT. The CDR3 runs 16 residues. V lost 4 bases to trimming and J lost 0 bases; unmatched junction nucleotides: 6. CDR3 nucleotide sequence: TGTGCCAGCAGTGTACGACAGGGCTTCTCTGGAAACACCATATATTTT. It codes for CASSVRQGFSGNTIYF.

This chain connects TRBV10-3 to TRBJ1-1; maybe TRBD1 (5 bases). CDR1 is ENHRY, CDR2 SYGVKD, per germline. The CDR3 consists of 11 residues. V dropped 6 bases and J dropped 4 bases, with 6 bases sitting between them. The CDR3 protein is CAIRGGTEAFF. CDR3 sequence (DNA): TGTGCCATCAGGGGGGGCACTGAAGCTTTCTTT.

V is TRBV5-4 and J is TRBJ2-7; tentative D call: TRBD1 (6 bases). The CDR3 sequence is 15 residues long. V was shortened by 4 bases and J by 3 bases, with 17 bases between the two germline ends. Germline assignment: CDR1 SGHNT and CDR2 YYREEE (reference sequence). The CDR3 protein is CASSQSPRGNYEQYF. The CDR3 DNA follows: TGTGCCAGCAGCCAAAGTCCCAGGGGAAACTACGAGCAGTACTTC.

The chain joins TRBV6-2 or TRBV6-3 to TRBJ1-2; a weak D match, TRBD1 (6 bases). Trimming removed 5 bases from V and 4 bases from J, with 17 bases in between. CDR3 length: 15 residues. The germline CDR1 and CDR2 sequences are MNHEY and SVGEGT. The CDR3, as DNA: TGTGCCAGCAGTAGGGACACGGACAGTCTCTATGGCTACACCTTC. This gives the protein CASSRDTDSLYGYTF.

The chain links TRBV9 to TRBJ1-5; 7 bases align to TRBD1. Germline loops: CDR1 SGDLS, CDR2 YYNGEE. This CDR3 is 14 amino acids long. V shed 3 bases, J shed 5 bases, and the junction held 5 bases outside the gene matches. CDR3 DNA sequence: TGTGCCAGCAGCGCCGGACAGGTAGATCAGCCCCAGCATTTT. Translated, it gives CASSAGQVDQPQHF.

This rearrangement joins TRBV7-9 to TRBJ2-3; 10 positions match TRBD1. The CDR3 extends over 17 amino acids. The germline gives CDR1 SEHNR, CDR2 FQNEAQ (reference sequence). V gave up 5 bases and J gave up 3 bases; unmatched junction bases: 11. The CDR3: CASSRVLSGQGTDTQYF. Written as DNA, the CDR3 is TGTGCCAGCAGCCGAGTCTTATCGGGACAGGGGACAGATACGCAGTATTTT. The full variable domain, with the rest looked up from reference TRBV7-9 and TRBJ2-3, is DTGVSQNPRHKITKRGQNVTFRCDPISEHNRLYWYRQTLGQGPEFLTYFQNEAQLEKSRLLSDRFSAERPKGSFSTLEIQRTEQGDSAMYLCASSRVLSGQGTDTQYFGPGTRLTVL.

This clone was recorded once. This chain connects TRBV6-5 to TRBJ2-1; 8 bases line up with TRBD2. This CDR3 contains 15 residues. Per germline, CDR1 MNHEY and CDR2 SVGAGI. V lost 6 bases and J lost 4; bases outside the gene matches: 8. CDR3 sequence (DNA): TGTGCCAGCAGCCGAACGCCTAGCGGGTACAATGAGCAGTTCTTC. Translated, it gives CASSRTPSGYNEQFF.

The chain uses TRBV18 and TRBJ2-1, with 7 bases fitting TRBD1. Germline lookup yields CDR1 KGHSH and CDR2 LQKENI. V lost 6 bases and J lost 3; bases outside the gene matches: 5. The CDR3 loop spans 14 amino acids. The CDR3 bases are TGTGCCAGCTCGGGACAGTCGAGCTACAATGAGCAGTTCTTC. Translating gives CASSGQSSYNEQFF. Complete variable domain (other parts from reference TRBV18 and TRBJ2-1): NAGVMQNPRHLVRRRGQEARLRCSPMKGHSHVYWYRQLPEEGLKFMVYLQKENIIDESGMPKERFSAEFPKEGPSILRIQQVVRGDSAAYFCASSGQSSYNEQFFGPGTRLTVL.

The chain has TRBV4-2 and TRBJ2-7, with a possible D match to TRBD1 (6 bases). This CDR3 is 17 amino acids long. The V end was cut by 0 bases, the J end by 5 bases, with 20 bases between. Germline lookup yields CDR1 LGHNA and CDR2 YNFKEQ. CDR3 loop: CASSQDTSGRGSHEQYF. CDR3 DNA sequence: TGTGCCAGCAGCCAAGACACGAGCGGCAGGGGTTCGCACGAGCAGTACTTC.

CDR3 nucleotides: TGTGCCAGCAACGCGGCCTACAGACAGGGTGGGAGCACTGAAGCTTTCTTT. It specifies CASNAAYRQGGSTEAFF. The J gene is TRBJ1-1, the V gene TRBV13; 7 nucleotides align to TRBD1. CDR3 length equals 17 residues. V gave up 7 bases and J gave up 4 bases; unmatched junction bases: 18. Germline V CDR1 and CDR2: PRHDT, FYEKMQ (reference sequence).

This rearrangement joins TRBV6-1 to TRBJ2-7, with TRBD2 as a possible D gene (5 bases). Germline lookup yields CDR1 MNHNS and CDR2 SASEGT. Trimming stripped 4 bases from V and 0 bases from J, with 16 bases between. This CDR3 is built from 16 residues. CDR3 region: CASSVFWTDLSYEQYF. The CDR3 DNA sequence: TGTGCCAGCAGTGTCTTCTGGACTGATCTCTCCTACGAGCAGTACTTC.

This clone was seen a single time. The rearrangement joins TRBV6-5 to TRBJ1-3, with 8 bases matching TRBD1. Germline loops: CDR1 MNHEY, CDR2 SVGAGI. The J segment lost 7 bases and the V segment lost 6 bases, leaving 8 bases of the junction unmatched. There are 14 residues in the CDR3. This CDR3 reads CASSLRDRWNTIYF. CDR3 nucleotides: TGTGCCAGCAGCCTCCGGGACAGGTGGAACACCATATATTTT.

The chain employs TRBV11-1 and TRBJ2-2, with 7 bases lining up with TRBD2. CDR3 size: 15 residues. Germline values: CDR1 SGHAT, CDR2 FQDESV (reference sequence). The trim removed 5 bases at V and 7 bases at J, leaving 10 bases unmatched. The DNA for the CDR3 is TGTGCCAGCAGCCCGACAACTAGCGATAGCGGGGAGCTGTTTTTT. It translates to CASSPTTSDSGELFF.

On this clone itself: Its ends do not fully match the called genes, so a read error is possible. V is TRBV7-2 and J is TRBJ2-7; tentative D call: TRBD2 (5 bases). Germline V gene sequence: CDR1 SGHTA, CDR2 FQGNSA. The CDR3 length is 11 residues. DNA for the CDR3: TGTGCCAGCAGCTTAGTCTCTAGCCCCTTATTC. Amino acids: CASSLVSSPLF. Looking up the rest from reference TRBV7-2 and TRBJ2-7 gives the full variable domain: GAGVSQSPSNKVTEKGKDVELRCDPISGHTALYWYRQSLGQGLEFLIYFQGNSAPDKSGLPSDRFSAERTGGSVSTLTIQRTQQEDSAVYLCASSLVSSPLFGPGTRLTVT.

This clone has only one observation. The chain combines TRBV7-9 with TRBJ2-7; 7 bases agree with TRBD2. Germline CDR1 SEHNR, CDR2 FQNEAQ (reference sequence). This CDR3 comprises 14 residues. Germline trimming cut 8 bases from V and 2 bases from J; bases unmatched to any gene: 9. The chain's CDR3 is CASGGGRKAYEQYF. The DNA for the CDR3 is TGTGCCAGCGGGGGGGGACGGAAAGCCTACGAGCAGTACTTC.

The chain is built from TRBV7-9 and TRBJ1-4; a weak D match, TRBD1 (5 bases). There are 15 residues in the CDR3. Germline CDR1 is SEHNR and CDR2 is FQNEAQ (reference sequence). V dropped 3 bases and J dropped 8 bases, with 16 bases sitting between them. CDR3 amino acids: CASSFGQGLGEKLFF. The CDR3 nucleotides are TGTGCCAGCAGCTTTGGTCAGGGTTTAGGGGAAAAACTGTTTTTT.